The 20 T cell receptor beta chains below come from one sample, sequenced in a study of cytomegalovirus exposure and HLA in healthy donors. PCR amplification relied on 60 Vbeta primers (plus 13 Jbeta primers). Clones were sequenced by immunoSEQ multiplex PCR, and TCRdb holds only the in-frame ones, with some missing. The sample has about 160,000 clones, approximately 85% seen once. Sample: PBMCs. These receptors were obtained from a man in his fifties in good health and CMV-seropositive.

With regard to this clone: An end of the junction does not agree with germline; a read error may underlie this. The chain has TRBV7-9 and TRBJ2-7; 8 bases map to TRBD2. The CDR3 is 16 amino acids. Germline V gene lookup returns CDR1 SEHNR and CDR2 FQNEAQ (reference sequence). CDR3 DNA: TGTTCCAGCAGCTCACCGGTGTCGACTAGCGACTACGAGCAGTACTTC. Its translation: CSSSSPVSTSDYEQYF.

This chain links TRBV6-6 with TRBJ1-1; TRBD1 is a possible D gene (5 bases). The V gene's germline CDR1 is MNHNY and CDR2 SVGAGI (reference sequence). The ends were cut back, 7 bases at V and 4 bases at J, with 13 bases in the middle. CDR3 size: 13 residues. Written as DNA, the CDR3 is TGTGCCAGCACCGGCCGGAGGGGCACTGAAGCTTTCTTT. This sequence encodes CASTGRRGTEAFF.

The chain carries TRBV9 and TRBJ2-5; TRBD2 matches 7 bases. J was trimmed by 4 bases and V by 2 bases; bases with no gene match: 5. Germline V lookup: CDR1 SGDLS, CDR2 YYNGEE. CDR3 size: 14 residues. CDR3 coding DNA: TGTGCCAGCAGCGTCTATCCGGGAGGAGAGACCCAGTACTTC. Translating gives CASSVYPGGETQYF.

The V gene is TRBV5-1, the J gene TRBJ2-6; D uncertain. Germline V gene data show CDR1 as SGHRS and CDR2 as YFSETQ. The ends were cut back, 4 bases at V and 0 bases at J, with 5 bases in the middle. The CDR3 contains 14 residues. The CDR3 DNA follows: TGCGCCAGCAGCCCATTCTCTGGGGCCAACGTCCTGACTTTC. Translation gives CASSPFSGANVLTF.

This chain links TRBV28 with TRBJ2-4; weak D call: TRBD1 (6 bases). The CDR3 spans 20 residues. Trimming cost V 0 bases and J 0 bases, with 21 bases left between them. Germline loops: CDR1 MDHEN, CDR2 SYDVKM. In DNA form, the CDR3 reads TGTGCCAGCAGTTTATGGTCCCGGGACAAATACACCCTAGCCAAAAACATTCAGTACTTC. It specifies CASSLWSRDKYTLAKNIQYF.

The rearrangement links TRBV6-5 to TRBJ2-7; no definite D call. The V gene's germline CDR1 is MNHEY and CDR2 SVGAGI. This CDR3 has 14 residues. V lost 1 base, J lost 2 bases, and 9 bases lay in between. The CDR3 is CASSYWQAPYEQYF. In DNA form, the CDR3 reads TGTGCCAGCAGTTACTGGCAGGCCCCCTACGAGCAGTACTTC.

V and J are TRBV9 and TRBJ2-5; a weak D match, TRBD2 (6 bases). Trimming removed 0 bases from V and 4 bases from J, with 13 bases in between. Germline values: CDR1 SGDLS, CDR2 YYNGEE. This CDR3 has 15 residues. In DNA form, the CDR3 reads TGTGCCAGCAGCGTAGCCACTAGCTCGGCAGAGACCCAGTACTTC. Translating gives CASSVATSSAETQYF.

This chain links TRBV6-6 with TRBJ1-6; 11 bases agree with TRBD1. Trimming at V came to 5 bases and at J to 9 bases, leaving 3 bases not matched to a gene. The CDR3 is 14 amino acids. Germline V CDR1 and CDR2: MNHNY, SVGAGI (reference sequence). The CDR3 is CASSRDRGFSPLHF. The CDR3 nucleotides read TGTGCCAGCAGTAGGGACAGGGGGTTTTCACCCCTCCACTTT.

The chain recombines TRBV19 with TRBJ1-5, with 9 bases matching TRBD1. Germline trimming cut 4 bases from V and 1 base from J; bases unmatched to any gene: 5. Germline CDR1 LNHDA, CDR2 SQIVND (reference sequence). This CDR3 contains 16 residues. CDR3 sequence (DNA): TGTGCCAGTAGTAGCCCTGACAGGGGGAGCAATCAGCCCCAGCATTTT. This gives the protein CASSSPDRGSNQPQHF.

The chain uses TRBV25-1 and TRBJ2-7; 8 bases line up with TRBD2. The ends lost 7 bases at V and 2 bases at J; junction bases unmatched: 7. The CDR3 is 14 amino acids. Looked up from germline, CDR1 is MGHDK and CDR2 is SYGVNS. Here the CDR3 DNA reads TGTGCCAGCACTGATCCCGGGAGGGCCTACGAGCAGTACTTC. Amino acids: CASTDPGRAYEQYF.

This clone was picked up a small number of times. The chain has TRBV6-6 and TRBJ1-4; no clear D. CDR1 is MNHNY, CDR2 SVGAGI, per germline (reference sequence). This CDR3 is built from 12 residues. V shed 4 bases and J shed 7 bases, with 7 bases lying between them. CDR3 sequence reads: CASSFSGEKLFF. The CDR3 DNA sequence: TGTGCCAGCAGTTTCAGTGGTGAAAAACTGTTTTTT.

CDR3: CSAARGNDEQYF. CDR3 nucleotides: TGCAGCGCAGCCAGGGGTAACGACGAGCAGTACTTC. V is TRBV29-1 and J is TRBJ2-7; D might be TRBD1 (6 bases). The germline V gene has CDR1 SQVTM and CDR2 ANQGSEA. The V end was cut by 7 bases, the J end by 5 bases, with 15 bases between. The CDR3 totals 12 residues.

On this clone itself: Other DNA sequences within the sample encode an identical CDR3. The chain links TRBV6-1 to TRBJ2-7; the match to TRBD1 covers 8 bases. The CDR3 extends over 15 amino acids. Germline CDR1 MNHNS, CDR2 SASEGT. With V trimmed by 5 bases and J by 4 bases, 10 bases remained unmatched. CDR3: CASSKLGQGAYEQYF. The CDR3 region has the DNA TGTGCCAGCAGTAAATTGGGGCAGGGGGCATACGAGCAGTACTTC.

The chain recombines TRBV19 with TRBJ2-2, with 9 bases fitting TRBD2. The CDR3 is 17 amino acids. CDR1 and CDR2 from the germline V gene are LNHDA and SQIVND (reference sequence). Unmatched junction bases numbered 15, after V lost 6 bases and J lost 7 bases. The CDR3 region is CASRTGTLAGQDGELFF. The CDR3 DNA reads TGTGCCAGTAGGACAGGTACACTAGCGGGCCAGGACGGGGAGCTGTTTTTT.

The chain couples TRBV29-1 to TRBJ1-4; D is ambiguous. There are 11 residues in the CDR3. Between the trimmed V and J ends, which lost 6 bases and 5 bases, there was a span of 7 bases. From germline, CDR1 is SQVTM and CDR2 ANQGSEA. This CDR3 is CSVVQNEKLFF. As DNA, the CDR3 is TGCAGCGTCGTACAGAATGAAAAACTGTTTTTT. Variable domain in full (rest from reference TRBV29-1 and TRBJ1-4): SAVISQKPSRDICQRGTSLTIQCQVDSQVTMMFWYRQQPGQSLTLIATANQGSEATYESGFVIDKFPISRPNLTFSTLTVSNMSPEDSSIYLCSVVQNEKLFFGSGTQLSVL.

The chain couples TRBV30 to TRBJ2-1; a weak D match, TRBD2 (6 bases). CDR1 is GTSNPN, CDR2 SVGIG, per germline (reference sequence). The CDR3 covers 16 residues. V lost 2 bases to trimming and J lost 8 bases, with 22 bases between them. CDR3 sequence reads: CAWSPTAGPTSYEQFF. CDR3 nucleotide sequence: TGTGCCTGGAGTCCAACGGCGGGGCCCACGTCGTATGAGCAGTTCTTC. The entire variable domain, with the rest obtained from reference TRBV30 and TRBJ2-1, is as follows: SQTIHQWPATLVQPVGSPLSLECTVEGTSNPNLYWYRQAAGRGLQLLFYSVGIGQISSEVPQNLSASRPQDRQFILSSKKLLLSDSGFYLCAWSPTAGPTSYEQFFGPGTRLTVL.

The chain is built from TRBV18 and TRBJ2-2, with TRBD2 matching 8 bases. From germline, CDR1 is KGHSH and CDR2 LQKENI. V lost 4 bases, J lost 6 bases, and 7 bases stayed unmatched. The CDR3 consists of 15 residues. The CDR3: CASSLSGSVAGELFF. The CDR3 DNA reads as TGTGCCAGCTCACTGAGCGGGAGCGTCGCCGGGGAGCTGTTTTTT.

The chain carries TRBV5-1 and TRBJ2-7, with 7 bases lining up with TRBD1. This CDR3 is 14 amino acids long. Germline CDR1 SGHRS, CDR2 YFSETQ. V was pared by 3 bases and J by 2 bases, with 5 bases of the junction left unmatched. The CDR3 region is CASSYPGQTYEQYF. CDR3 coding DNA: TGCGCCAGCAGCTACCCGGGACAGACCTACGAGCAGTACTTC. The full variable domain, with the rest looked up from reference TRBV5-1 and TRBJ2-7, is KAGVTQTPRYLIKTRGQQVTLSCSPISGHRSVSWYQQTPGQGLQFLFEYFSETQRNKGNFPGRFSGRQFSNSRSEMNVSTLELGDSALYLCASSYPGQTYEQYFGPGTRLTVT.

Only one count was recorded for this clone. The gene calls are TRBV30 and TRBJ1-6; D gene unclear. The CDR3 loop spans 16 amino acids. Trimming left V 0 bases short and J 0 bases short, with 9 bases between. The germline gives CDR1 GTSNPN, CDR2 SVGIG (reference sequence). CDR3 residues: CAWSVRASSYNSPLHF. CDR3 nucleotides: TGTGCCTGGAGTGTTAGAGCTAGCTCCTATAATTCACCCCTCCACTTT. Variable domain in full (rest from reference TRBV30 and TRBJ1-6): SQTIHQWPATLVQPVGSPLSLECTVEGTSNPNLYWYRQAAGRGLQLLFYSVGIGQISSEVPQNLSASRPQDRQFILSSKKLLLSDSGFYLCAWSVRASSYNSPLHFGNGTRLTVT.

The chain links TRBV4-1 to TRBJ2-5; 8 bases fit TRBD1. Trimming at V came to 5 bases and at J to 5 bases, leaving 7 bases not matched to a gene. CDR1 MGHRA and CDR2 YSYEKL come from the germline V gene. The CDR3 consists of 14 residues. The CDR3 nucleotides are TGCGCCAGCAGCAGGACAGGGTTGGAGGAGACCCAGTACTTC. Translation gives CASSRTGLEETQYF.